This entry lists 16 T cell receptor beta chains sequenced from one sample in a study of T-cell reconstitution after alpha-beta-depleted transplantation in children. TCRbeta library construction was performed incorporating unique molecular identifiers. TCRdb redid the calling of the PCR reads with MiXCR, one entry per CDR3 protein. The table shows about 580,000 distinct CDR3 sequences, with over 25% occurring only once. The source was PBMCs, collected before TCRalphabeta/CD19-depleted stem cell transplant. The receptors here all came from a boy under three years old with Wiskott-Aldrich syndrome, due to receive a stem cell transplant.

The chain carries TRBV5-1 and TRBJ2-1, with 10 bases lining up with TRBD1. The CDR3 runs to 14 residues. CDR1 SGHRS and CDR2 YFSETQ come from the germline V gene. V shed 7 bases and J 7 bases; nucleotides not matched to a gene: 8. The CDR3 here is CASYRDRGLNEQFF. The CDR3 DNA is TGCGCCAGCTACCGGGACAGGGGTCTAAATGAGCAGTTCTTC. Full variable domain (rest looked up from reference TRBV5-1 and TRBJ2-1): KAGVTQTPRYLIKTRGQQVTLSCSPISGHRSVSWYQQTPGQGLQFLFEYFSETQRNKGNFPGRFSGRQFSNSRSEMNVSTLELGDSALYLCASYRDRGLNEQFFGPGTRLTVL.

This clonotype was picked up many times. The V gene is TRBV5-1, the J gene TRBJ2-1; D remains ambiguous. V was trimmed by 4 bases and J by 4 bases, leaving 12 bases between them. Germline lookup yields CDR1 SGHRS and CDR2 YFSETQ. The CDR3 spans 14 residues. CDR3 bases: TGCGCCAGCAGCCCGACCGGCTCGTACAATGAGCAGTTCTTC. As protein: CASSPTGSYNEQFF. Variable domain in full (rest from reference TRBV5-1 and TRBJ2-1): KAGVTQTPRYLIKTRGQQVTLSCSPISGHRSVSWYQQTPGQGLQFLFEYFSETQRNKGNFPGRFSGRQFSNSRSEMNVSTLELGDSALYLCASSPTGSYNEQFFGPGTRLTVL.

This clonotype occurred a few times. J is TRBJ2-2 and V is TRBV5-1, with D uncertain. This CDR3 is 13 amino acids long. Germline assignment: CDR1 SGHRS and CDR2 YFSETQ. V was pared by 2 bases and J by 4 bases, with 6 bases between. The CDR3 loop reads CASSFVATGELFF. For the CDR3, the DNA is TGCGCCAGCAGCTTCGTGGCCACCGGGGAGCTGTTTTTT.

This clonotype showed up just a few times. The chain couples TRBV12-3 or TRBV12-4 to TRBJ1-4; 7 positions match TRBD1. V was clipped by 6 bases and J by 8 bases; unmatched bases: 6. The CDR3 consists of 13 residues. The CDR3 coding sequence is TGTGCCAGCAGGAGGACAGGAACCGAAAAACTGTTTTTT. Protein sequence: CASRRTGTEKLFF.

The table lists this clonotype with a few counts. The chain combines TRBV30 with TRBJ1-5, with D perhaps TRBD1 (5 bases). The germline V gene encodes CDR1 GTSNPN and CDR2 SVGIG (reference sequence). The CDR3 extends over 14 amino acids. The V gene lost 1 base and the J gene lost 3 bases, with 10 bases spanning the gap. DNA of the CDR3: TGTGCCTGGAGTGGAATAGGGGACAATCAGCCCCAGCATTTT. Protein: CAWSGIGDNQPQHF. Filled out from reference TRBV30 and TRBJ1-5, the complete variable domain reads SQTIHQWPATLVQPVGSPLSLECTVEGTSNPNLYWYRQAAGRGLQLLFYSVGIGQISSEVPQNLSASRPQDRQFILSSKKLLLSDSGFYLCAWSGIGDNQPQHFGDGTRLSIL.

The chain links TRBV29-1 to TRBJ1-1; 8 nucleotides agree with TRBD1. This CDR3 is built from 15 residues. The V and J ends lost 4 bases and 3 bases, in that order; junction bases with no gene match: 10. In germline, CDR1 is SQVTM, CDR2 ANQGSEA. The CDR3, as DNA: TGCAGCGTTGGAGGACAGGGCCCGGGCGACACTGAAGCTTTCTTT. It encodes CSVGGQGPGDTEAFF. The whole variable domain, filled in from reference TRBV29-1 and TRBJ1-1, reads SAVISQKPSRDICQRGTSLTIQCQVDSQVTMMFWYRQQPGQSLTLIATANQGSEATYESGFVIDKFPISRPNLTFSTLTVSNMSPEDSSIYLCSVGGQGPGDTEAFFGQGTRLTVV.

V and J are TRBV15 and TRBJ2-3; D is undetermined. Germline lookup yields CDR1 LNHNV and CDR2 YYDKDF (reference sequence). The V and J ends lost 1 base and 14 bases respectively, with 13 bases between them. This CDR3 is 12 amino acids long. CDR3 coding DNA: TGTGCCACCAGCAGAGGGGCAGGCATAAGGTATTTT. Encoded protein: CATSRGAGIRYF.

On this clonotype itself: Here the CDR3 omits its conserved ending phenylalanine or tryptophan, so a read error is the likely source. The chain carries TRBV6-5 and TRBJ1-2, with D perhaps TRBD1 (6 bases). V was cut by 7 bases and J by 6 bases, with 12 bases left in between. The germline V gene encodes CDR1 MNHEY and CDR2 SVGAGI. The length of the CDR3 is 12 residues. CDR3 sequence (DNA): TGTGCCAGCACTAAGGGGGGCGATGGCTACACCTCC. Translating gives CASTKGGDGYTS.

This clonotype has just a few counts. The chain combines TRBV5-1 with TRBJ2-1; the match to TRBD2 covers 7 bases. CDR1 SGHRS and CDR2 YFSETQ come from the germline V gene. The CDR3 spans 15 residues. J was trimmed by 7 bases and V by 1 base; bases with no gene match: 8. CDR3 DNA sequence: TGCGCCAGCAGCTTGTCCACCGCGGGAGTGAATGAGCAGTTCTTC. The encoded protein is CASSLSTAGVNEQFF.

This chain links TRBV12-3 or TRBV12-4 with TRBJ2-3; D is ambiguous. The CDR3 extends over 11 amino acids. V lost 6 bases and J lost 10, with 11 bases in between. Here the CDR3 DNA reads TGTGCCAGCAGCCCTACTGGTGCGCAGTATTTT. Its protein is CASSPTGAQYF.

This clonotype was picked up a small number of times. The chain employs TRBV19 and TRBJ1-2; D unclear. From germline, CDR1 is LNHDA and CDR2 SQIVND (reference sequence). This CDR3 is 13 amino acids long. Trimming pared 3 bases from V and 2 bases from J, leaving 7 bases between. The CDR3 DNA reads TGTGCCAGTAGTATGCGCGGAAACTATGGCTACACCTTC. Amino acid sequence: CASSMRGNYGYTF. Looking up the rest from reference TRBV19 and TRBJ1-2 gives the full variable domain: DGGITQSPKYLFRKEGQNVTLSCEQNLNHDAMYWYRQDPGQGLRLIYYSQIVNDFQKGDIAEGYSVSREKKESFPLTVTSAQKNPTAFYLCASSMRGNYGYTFGSGTRLTVV.

The J gene is TRBJ1-2, the V gene TRBV5-1; the D gene is possibly TRBD1 (5 bases). Trimming removed 3 bases from V and 3 bases from J, with 18 bases in between. The CDR3 has 16 residues. From germline, CDR1 is SGHRS and CDR2 YFSETQ. The CDR3 DNA sequence: TGCGCCAGCAGCTCAGGGCCCGTGAACTGGTACTATGGCTACACCTTC. This translates into CASSSGPVNWYYGYTF.

The rearrangement joins TRBV12-5 to TRBJ1-3; D is perhaps TRBD1 (5 bases). V was shortened by 4 bases and J by 0 bases, with 16 bases between the two germline ends. This CDR3 is built from 17 residues. Germline values: CDR1 LGHNT, CDR2 FRNRAP. The CDR3 region is CASGYYGTASSGNTIYF. The CDR3 DNA sequence: TGTGCTAGTGGTTATTACGGGACGGCGAGCTCTGGAAACACCATATATTTT. Full variable domain (missing parts from reference TRBV12-5 and TRBJ1-3): DARVTQTPRHKVTEMGQEVTMRCQPILGHNTVFWYRQTMMQGLELLAYFRNRAPLDDSGMPKDRFSAEMPDATLATLKIQPSEPRDSAVYFCASGYYGTASSGNTIYFGEGSWLTVV.

A few counts support this clonotype. The V and J genes are TRBV19 and TRBJ1-1, with 7 positions matching TRBD1. The length of the CDR3 is 16 residues. With V trimmed by 3 bases and J by 4 bases, 11 bases remained unmatched. The germline V gene has CDR1 LNHDA and CDR2 SQIVND (reference sequence). CDR3 nucleotides: TGTGCCAGTAGTATCTCAGGGGGTTTAAGGGGCACTGAAGCTTTCTTT. As protein: CASSISGGLRGTEAFF.

V usage is TRBV28 and J usage is TRBJ2-3; D gene unclear. CDR1 and CDR2 from the germline V gene are MDHEN and SYDVKM. CDR3 length: 13 amino acids. Trimming took off 6 bases at V and 6 bases at J, with 13 bases between the two ends. The CDR3 spells CASSPLSLDTQYF. CDR3 nucleotides: TGTGCCAGCAGCCCACTGAGTCTGGATACGCAGTATTTT.

The chain has TRBV20-1 and TRBJ2-5; 7 bases map to TRBD1. The V gene's germline CDR1 is DFQATT and CDR2 SNEGSKA (reference sequence). The CDR3 is 13 amino acids. The CDR3 coding sequence is TGCAGAGCAGGGGGTTGGGACCAAGAGACCCAGTACTTC. Its protein is CRAGGWDQETQYF.